The 20 T cell receptor beta chains given below trace back to one sample, sequenced in a study of T cells in Graves' hyperthyroidism and ophthalmopathy. Researchers amplified the TCR beta CDR3 regions from RNA transcripts. The study used the HTBI primer set for a first-round RT-PCR of the TCR CDR3. TCRdb called the multiplex PCR reads again in MiXCR, with one record for every CDR3 protein. The repertoire includes about 560,000 distinct CDR3 sequences, 16% of them detected once, and around 19% sits in the top ten. The source material was blood. These receptors originate from a young woman with Graves' hyperthyroidism.

This clonotype appeared many times. The chain joins TRBV7-2 to TRBJ1-5, with D hard to call. Germline lookup yields CDR1 SGHTA and CDR2 FQGNSA. The ends were cut back, 4 bases at V and 4 bases at J, with 5 bases in the middle. The length of the CDR3 is 12 residues. In DNA, the CDR3 is TGTGCCAGCAGCTCCCCAAATCAGCCCCAGCATTTT. It specifies CASSSPNQPQHF. Full variable domain (missing parts from reference TRBV7-2 and TRBJ1-5): GAGVSQSPSNKVTEKGKDVELRCDPISGHTALYWYRQSLGQGLEFLIYFQGNSAPDKSGLPSDRFSAERTGGSVSTLTIQRTQQEDSAVYLCASSSPNQPQHFGDGTRLSIL.

As concerns this clonotype: At one boundary the junction diverges from the germline segment, which might be a read error. The rearrangement links TRBV3-1 to TRBJ2-1, with 11 bases aligning to TRBD2. This CDR3 is built from 17 residues. Germline CDR1 and CDR2: LGHDT and YNNKEL (reference sequence). The CDR3 nucleotides read TGTGCCAGCAGCCAAGGGGCTAGCGGGGGGAACTACAATGGGCAGTTCTTC. Translation: CASSQGASGGNYNGQFF.

The gene calls are TRBV12-3 or TRBV12-4 and TRBJ1-1; no firm D call. This CDR3 comprises 12 residues. Trimming took 8 bases from V and 11 from J, leaving 18 bases between them. The CDR3 region is CASGNGRRDAFF. CDR3 nucleotide sequence: TGTGCCAGCGGTAACGGGCGTCGGGATGCTTTCTTT.

In its sample, this clonotype was seen many times. The rearrangement joins TRBV5-1 to TRBJ1-2, with a possible D match to TRBD1 (5 bases). V was pared by 4 bases and J by 0 bases, with 16 bases between. Per germline, CDR1 SGHRS and CDR2 YFSETQ. CDR3 size: 16 residues. The CDR3 DNA is TGCGCCAGCAGCCTTGGGTCGGGGGGTCCTAACTATGGCTACACCTTC. It codes for CASSLGSGGPNYGYTF.

This clonotype was seen more than once but under ten times. The chain links TRBV6-2 or TRBV6-3 to TRBJ1-5, with TRBD1 as a possible D gene (6 bases). CDR1 and CDR2 from the germline V gene are MNHEY and SVGEGT. The V gene lost 7 bases and the J gene lost 3 bases, with 16 bases spanning the gap. The CDR3 is made up of 15 amino acids. The CDR3: CASKRTAIDNQPQHF. The CDR3 DNA sequence: TGTGCCAGCAAGAGGACAGCAATCGACAATCAGCCCCAGCATTTT.

This rearrangement joins TRBV6-2 or TRBV6-3 to TRBJ1-4, with D unclear. The germline V and J ends were trimmed by 2 bases and 8 bases, with 6 bases remaining between them. Germline lookup yields CDR1 MNHEY and CDR2 SVGEGT. The CDR3 contains 12 residues. As DNA, the CDR3 is TGTGCCAGCAGTTACGGCGTAGAAAAACTGTTTTTT. Amino acids: CASSYGVEKLFF.

This clonotype was found once. A much larger clone lies one base from this, so it may be a read error. The rearrangement links TRBV5-1 to TRBJ1-3; a possible D gene is TRBD1 (5 bases). Germline CDR1 and CDR2: SGHRS and YFSETQ. Trimming left V 4 bases short and J 4 bases short, with 12 bases between. The CDR3 is made up of 14 amino acids. CDR3 coding DNA: TGCGCCAGCAGCCCCAGGGTTGGGGGAAACACCATATATTTT. Translation gives CASSPRVGGNTIYF. Full variable domain (rest looked up from reference TRBV5-1 and TRBJ1-3): KAGVTQTPRYLIKTRGQQVTLSCSPISGHRSVSWYQQTPGQGLQFLFEYFSETQRNKGNFPGRFSGRQFSNSRSEMNVSTLELGDSALYLCASSPRVGGNTIYFGEGSWLTVV.

About this clonotype: Germline and junction disagree at one end, which may indicate a read error. The chain couples TRBV12-5 to TRBJ2-2; TRBD1 matches at 10 bases. This CDR3 has 18 residues. CDR1 LGHNT and CDR2 FRNRAP come from the germline V gene. The CDR3 here is CASGLTPGQGSPTGELLF. The CDR3 region has the DNA TGTGCTAGTGGTTTGACACCGGGACAGGGGTCCCCCACCGGGGAGCTGCTTTTT. Based on the CDR3 plus reference TRBV12-5 and TRBJ2-2, the full variable domain is DARVTQTPRHKVTEMGQEVTMRCQPILGHNTVFWYRQTMMQGLELLAYFRNRAPLDDSGMPKDRFSAEMPDATLATLKIQPSEPRDSAVYFCASGLTPGQGSPTGELLFGEGSRLTVL.

This clonotype has a count of ten or more. CDR3 sequence reads: CSARVFYGDADTQYF. The DNA for the CDR3 is TGCAGTGCTAGAGTTTTTTATGGGGACGCAGATACGCAGTATTTT. V gene TRBV20-1 combines with J gene TRBJ2-3, with D perhaps matching TRBD1 or TRBD2 (5 bases each). The CDR3 consists of 15 residues. Trimming took 1 base from V and 4 from J, leaving 15 bases between them. Germline CDR1 reads DFQATT; CDR2 reads SNEGSKA (reference sequence).

The V gene is TRBV12-3 or TRBV12-4, the J gene TRBJ1-3; D is uncertain. CDR3 size: 16 residues. V lost 4 bases and J lost 1, with 14 bases in between. CDR3 protein: CASSSPRSLSGNTIYF. The CDR3 nucleotides are TGTGCCAGCAGTTCCCCGCGGAGTCTTTCTGGAAACACCATATATTTT.

This clonotype was counted many times. This chain joins TRBV6-1 and TRBJ1-1, with D unclear. This CDR3 is built from 13 residues. V was pared by 1 base and J by 8 bases, with 11 bases between. CDR1 MNHNS and CDR2 SASEGT come from the germline V gene. In DNA, the CDR3 is TGTGCCAGCAGTGAAGGGGATCAGAGAGAAGCTTTCTTT. Amino acid sequence: CASSEGDQREAFF.

The sample holds many counts of this clonotype. The V gene is TRBV11-2, the J gene TRBJ2-5; 7 bases align to TRBD2. Germline CDR1 is SGHAT and CDR2 is FQNNGV. There are 13 residues in the CDR3. Losses at the gene ends were 6 bases for V and 7 bases for J; bases not matched to a gene: 8. CDR3 sequence: CASSLSSGGTQYF. CDR3 sequence (DNA): TGTGCCAGCAGTCTCAGCTCGGGGGGGACCCAGTACTTC.

The chain employs TRBV6-1 and TRBJ1-1; 9 bases map to TRBD1. The CDR3 extends over 13 amino acids. V shed 2 bases, J shed 12 bases, and the junction held 7 bases outside the gene matches. Germline V lookup: CDR1 MNHNS, CDR2 SASEGT. The CDR3 reads CASSEPGTGMSFF. DNA of the CDR3: TGTGCCAGCAGTGAACCCGGGACAGGGATGTCTTTCTTT.

The chain carries TRBV14 and TRBJ2-1; 14 nucleotides align to TRBD2. Germline lookup yields CDR1 SGHDN and CDR2 FVKESK. V was pared by 5 bases and J by 7 bases, with 13 bases of the junction left unmatched. CDR3 length: 18 amino acids. This CDR3 is CASSDTLRGLAGENEQFF. The CDR3 bases are TGTGCCAGCAGCGACACTTTAAGGGGACTAGCGGGGGAGAATGAGCAGTTCTTC. Based on the CDR3 plus reference TRBV14 and TRBJ2-1, the full variable domain is EAGVTQFPSHSVIEKGQTVTLRCDPISGHDNLYWYRRVMGKEIKFLLHFVKESKQDESGMPNNRFLAERTGGTYSTLKVQPAELEDSGVYFCASSDTLRGLAGENEQFFGPGTRLTVL.

This clonotype appeared many times. V and J are TRBV12-3 or TRBV12-4 and TRBJ2-3, with D hard to call. The CDR3 runs to 15 residues. V lost 1 base and J lost 0, with 8 bases in between. The CDR3 region is CASSLGLSSTDTQYF. The CDR3 nucleotides are TGTGCCAGCAGTTTAGGGCTTTCAAGCACAGATACGCAGTATTTT.

This clonotype occurred many times. J is TRBJ1-2 and V is TRBV3-1; D not resolved. The V end lost 1 base, the J end lost 2 bases, and 5 bases lay between the germline ends. This CDR3 region has 13 residues. CDR1 is LGHDT, CDR2 YNNKEL, per germline (reference sequence). The CDR3 is CASSQVRNYGYTF. The CDR3 DNA sequence: TGTGCCAGCAGCCAAGTTCGGAACTATGGCTACACCTTC.

This clonotype came up many times. The gene calls are TRBV6-2 or TRBV6-3 and TRBJ2-2, with D perhaps given as TRBD1 or TRBD2 (6 bases each). CDR3 length equals 14 residues. Trimming left V 10 bases short and J 3 bases short, with 15 bases between. Germline V gene sequence: CDR1 MNHEY, CDR2 SVGEGT. CDR3 region: CATRWGADTGELFF. In nucleotides, the CDR3 is TGTGCCACACGCTGGGGGGCCGACACCGGGGAGCTGTTTTTT.

The V call is TRBV7-2, the J call TRBJ2-3; D might be TRBD1 (6 bases). This CDR3 contains 15 residues. V dropped 5 bases and J dropped 3 bases, with 15 bases sitting between them. Germline CDR1 reads SGHTA; CDR2 reads FQGNSA. CDR3 bases: TGTGCCAGCAGCCAAACAGGGCTGGGAACAGATACGCAGTATTTT. This sequence encodes CASSQTGLGTDTQYF.

The sample holds a few counts of this clonotype. CDR3 bases: TGTGCCAGCTCACCTACCCGAGCGGGACTCACAGATACGCAGTATTTT. It encodes CASSPTRAGLTDTQYF. This chain links TRBV18 with TRBJ2-3; 7 bases are a match to TRBD2. This CDR3 is 16 amino acids long. In germline, CDR1 is KGHSH, CDR2 LQKENI. With V trimmed by 3 bases and J by 2 bases, 8 bases remained unmatched.

This clonotype was recorded at least ten times. V usage is TRBV7-6 and J usage is TRBJ1-1; D remains ambiguous. Between the trimmed V and J ends, which lost 0 bases and 3 bases, there was a span of 8 bases. The length of the CDR3 is 14 residues. Germline CDR1 and CDR2: SGHVS and FNYEAQ. The CDR3 region has the DNA TGTGCCAGCAGCTTAGCGCATCGCGACACTGAAGCTTTCTTT. It yields the protein CASSLAHRDTEAFF.